A selection of T cell receptor beta chains follows, all from one sample in a study of blood T cell repertoires in COVID-19. Data came from immunoSEQ multiplex PCR; TCRdb stores just in-frame clones and leaves some out. The data hold 80,000 or so clones, with around nine tenths observed a single time. The sequenced sample consisted of peripheral blood. The source of these receptors is an older woman with acute or convalescent COVID-19. Each CDR3 is given with its conserved first and last residue. The D gene is left open where the match is weak. Only some rows state a clone size, as once, few, many or a class for expanded clones.

TRBJ2-1 TRBD2 . TRBV9 CASSVALAGGHEQFF TGTGCCAGCAGCGTAGCTCTAGCGGGGGGGCATGAGCAGTTCTTC
TRBJ1-2 . . TRBV6-5 CASSSDRIKYGYTF TGTGCCAGCAGTTCAGACAGGATAAAATATGGCTACACCTTC
TRBJ1-5 TRBD1 . TRBV2 CASSAQGANQPQHF TGTGCCAGCAGTGCACAGGGGGCCAATCAGCCCCAGCATTTT
TRBJ2-3 TRBD2 . TRBV6-2/TRBV6-3 CASSRGDHTDTQYF TGTGCCAGCAGTCGGGGGGACCACACAGATACGCAGTATTTT
TRBJ2-6 TRBD1 . TRBV19 CASSIQGAGANVLTF TGTGCCAGTAGTATCCAGGGGGCTGGGGCCAACGTCCTGACTTTC
TRBJ2-2 . few TRBV5-4 CASSLYQDHGELFF TGTGCCAGCAGCCTTTACCAGGATCACGGGGAGCTGTTTTTT
TRBJ2-7 TRBD2 . TRBV4-3 CASSQLAGVGEQYF TGCGCCAGCAGCCAACTAGCGGGAGTCGGTGAGCAGTACTTC
TRBJ2-2 . . TRBV2 CASKGVLTGELFF TGTGCCAGCAAGGGGGTCCTGACCGGGGAGCTGTTTTTT
TRBJ1-3 . . TRBV7-9 CASSRTSGPSYAGNTIYF TGTGCCAGCAGCCGAACTTCAGGGCCATCGTACGCCGGAAACACCATATATTTT
TRBJ2-3 . . TRBV2 CASSIGLGADTQYF TGTGCCAGCAGTATCGGCCTAGGAGCAGATACGCAGTATTTT
TRBJ1-1 TRBD1 . TRBV27 CASSTTGGGMNTEAFF TGTGCCAGCAGTACCACAGGGGGGGGAATGAACACTGAAGCTTTCTTT
TRBJ1-5 . . TRBV6-2/TRBV6-3 CASSSSGDQPQHF .
TRBJ1-4 . . TRBV19 CASSRTRTLNEKLFF TGTGCCAGTAGTAGGACACGAACCCTTAATGAAAAACTGTTTTTT
TRBJ1-4 TRBD1 . TRBV4-3 CASSQGLTDRGNEKLFF TGCGCCAGCAGCCAAGGTCTAACGGACAGGGGAAATGAAAAACTGTTTTTT
TRBJ2-3 . . TRBV11-3 CASSAPGQGTDTQYF TGTGCCAGCAGCGCACCGGGACAAGGGACAGATACGCAGTATTTT
TRBJ1-4 . few TRBV7-9 CASSLIGQLNEKLFF TGTGCCAGCAGCTTAATTGGGCAGCTTAATGAAAAACTGTTTTTT
TRBJ2-5 TRBD1 . TRBV3-1/TRBV3-2 CASARDRKETQYF TGTGCCAGCGCCCGGGACAGAAAAGAGACCCAGTACTTC
TRBJ1-2 . . TRBV15 CATSRAENPRGRIGYTF TGTGCCACCAGCAGAGCTGAAAATCCCAGGGGCCGAATTGGCTACACCTTC
TRBJ1-5 . once TRBV4-3 CASSPGEGPNQPQHF TGCGCCAGCAGCCCGGGGGAGGGCCCCAATCAGCCCCAGCATTTT
TRBJ2-2 TRBD2 . TRBV5-1 CASSFSISAGDTGELFF TGCGCCAGCAGCTTCTCGATCTCGGCGGGGGACACCGGGGAGCTGTTTTTT
TRBJ2-7 TRBD2 . TRBV7-2 CASSLAGRGSYEQYF TGTGCCAGCAGCTTAGCGGGGAGGGGTAGCTACGAGCAGTACTTC
TRBJ1-2 . . TRBV10-3 CAISVVADYGYTF TGTGCCATCAGTGTTGTGGCGGACTATGGCTACACCTTC
TRBJ1-2 TRBD1 . TRBV18 CASSRTGEGYGYTF TGTGCCAGCTCGAGGACAGGGGAAGGGTATGGCTACACCTTC
TRBJ2-1 . . TRBV3-1/TRBV3-2 CASSLGLSGVDEQFF TGTGCCAGCAGCCTGGGGTTGTCGGGGGTCGATGAGCAGTTCTTC
TRBJ2-1 TRBD2 . TRBV28 CASTPGRASGEQFF TGTGCCAGCACGCCGGGGAGGGCTTCCGGTGAGCAGTTCTTC
TRBJ1-1 . . TRBV28 CASSLQGMNTEAFF TGTGCCAGCAGTTTGCAGGGGATGAACACTGAAGCTTTCTTT
TRBJ1-1 . . TRBV19 CASSTQGETEAFF TGTGCCAGTAGTACGCAGGGCGAAACTGAAGCTTTCTTT